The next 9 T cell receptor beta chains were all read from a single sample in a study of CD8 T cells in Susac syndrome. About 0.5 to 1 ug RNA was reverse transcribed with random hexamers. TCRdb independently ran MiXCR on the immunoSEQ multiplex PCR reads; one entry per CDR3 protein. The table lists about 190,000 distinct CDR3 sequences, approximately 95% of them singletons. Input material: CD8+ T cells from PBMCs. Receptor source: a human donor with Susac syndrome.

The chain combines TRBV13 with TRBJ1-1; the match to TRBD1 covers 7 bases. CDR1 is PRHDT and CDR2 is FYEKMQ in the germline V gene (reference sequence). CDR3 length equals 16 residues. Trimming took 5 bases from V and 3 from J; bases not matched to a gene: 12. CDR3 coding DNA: TGTGCCAGCAGCCCCCGCGGACAGGCTCGGGACACTGAAGCTTTCTTT. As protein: CASSPRGQARDTEAFF.

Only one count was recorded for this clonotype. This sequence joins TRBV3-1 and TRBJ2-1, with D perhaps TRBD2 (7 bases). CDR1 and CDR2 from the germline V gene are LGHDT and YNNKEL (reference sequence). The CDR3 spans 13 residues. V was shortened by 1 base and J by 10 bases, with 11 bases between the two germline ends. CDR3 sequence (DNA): TGTGCCAGCAGCCAAGTCGAGGGGGGGGAGCAGTTCTTC. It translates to CASSQVEGGEQFF.

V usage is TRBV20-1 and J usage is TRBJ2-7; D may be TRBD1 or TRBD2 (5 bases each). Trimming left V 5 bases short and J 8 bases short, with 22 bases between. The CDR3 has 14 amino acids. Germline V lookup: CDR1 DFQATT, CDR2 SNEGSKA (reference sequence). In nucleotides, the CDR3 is TGCAGTGCTCAACGAACCGGGACCCCATCGCAGCAGTACTTC. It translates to CSAQRTGTPSQQYF.

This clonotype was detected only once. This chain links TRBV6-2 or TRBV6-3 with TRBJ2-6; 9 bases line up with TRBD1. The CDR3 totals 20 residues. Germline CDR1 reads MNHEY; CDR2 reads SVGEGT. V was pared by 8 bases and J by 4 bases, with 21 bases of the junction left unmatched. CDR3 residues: CASFLNPATGGVLGANVLTF. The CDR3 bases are TGTGCCAGCTTCCTGAACCCCGCGACAGGGGGGGTTTTGGGGGCCAACGTCCTGACTTTC.

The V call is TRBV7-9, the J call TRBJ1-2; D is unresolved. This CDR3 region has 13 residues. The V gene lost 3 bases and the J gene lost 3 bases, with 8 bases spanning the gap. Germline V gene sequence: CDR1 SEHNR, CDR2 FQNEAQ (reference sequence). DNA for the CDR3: TGTGCCAGCAGCTTTCGGCGAGACTATGGCTACACCTTC. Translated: CASSFRRDYGYTF.

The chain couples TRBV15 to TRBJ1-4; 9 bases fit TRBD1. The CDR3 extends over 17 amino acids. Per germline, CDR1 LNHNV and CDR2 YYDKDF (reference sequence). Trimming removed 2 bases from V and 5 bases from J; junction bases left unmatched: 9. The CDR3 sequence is CATSRTIPGTGNEKLFF. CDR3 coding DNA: TGTGCCACCAGCAGAACAATCCCCGGGACAGGGAATGAAAAACTGTTTTTT.

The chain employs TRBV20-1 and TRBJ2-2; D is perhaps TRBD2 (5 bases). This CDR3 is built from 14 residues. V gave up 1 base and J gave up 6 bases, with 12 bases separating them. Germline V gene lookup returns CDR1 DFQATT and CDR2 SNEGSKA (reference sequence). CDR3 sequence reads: CSARVRTPPGELFF. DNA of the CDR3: TGCAGTGCTAGAGTCAGGACTCCCCCCGGGGAGCTGTTTTTT.

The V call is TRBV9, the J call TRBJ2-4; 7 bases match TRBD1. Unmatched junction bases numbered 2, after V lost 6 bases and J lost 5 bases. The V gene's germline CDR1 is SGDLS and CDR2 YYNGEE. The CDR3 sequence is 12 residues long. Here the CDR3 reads CASKGTENIQYF. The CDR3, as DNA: TGTGCCAGCAAGGGGACAGAAAACATTCAGTACTTC.

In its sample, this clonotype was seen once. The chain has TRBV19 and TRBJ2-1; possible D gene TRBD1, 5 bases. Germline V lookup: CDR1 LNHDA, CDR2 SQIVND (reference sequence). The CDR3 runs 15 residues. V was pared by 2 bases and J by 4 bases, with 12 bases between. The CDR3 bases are TGTGCCAGTAGTATACGGACAAAGGAATACAATGAGCAGTTCTTC. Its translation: CASSIRTKEYNEQFF. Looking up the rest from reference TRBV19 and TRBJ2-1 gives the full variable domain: DGGITQSPKYLFRKEGQNVTLSCEQNLNHDAMYWYRQDPGQGLRLIYYSQIVNDFQKGDIAEGYSVSREKKESFPLTVTSAQKNPTAFYLCASSIRTKEYNEQFFGPGTRLTVL.